The next 20 T cell receptor beta chains were all read from a single sample in a study of T-cell reconstitution after alpha-beta-depleted transplantation in children. The authors prepared the TCRbeta library with unique molecular identifiers. TCRdb fed the PCR reads into MiXCR, producing one record per CDR3 protein. The profile shows tens of thousands of distinct CDR3 sequences, 7.3% of them singletons. The sequencing here drew on PBMCs from the stem cell graft donor, taken from the stem cell graft. These receptors were obtained from a human donor who donated a stem cell graft to a child with acute lymphoblastic leukemia.

This clonotype was recorded at least ten times. The rearrangement joins TRBV28 to TRBJ2-7, with TRBD1 identical over 7 bases. Germline V gene data show CDR1 as MDHEN and CDR2 as SYDVKM. V shed 5 bases, J shed 7 bases, and the junction held 14 bases outside the gene matches. This CDR3 has 15 residues. The CDR3 loop reads CASSPIDRDSGEQYF. The CDR3 bases are TGTGCCAGCAGTCCGATAGACAGGGACAGTGGGGAGCAGTACTTC. Combining the CDR3 with reference TRBV28 and TRBJ2-7 gives the whole variable domain DVKVTQSSRYLVKRTGEKVFLECVQDMDHENMFWYRQDPGLGLRLIYFSYDVKMKEKGDIPEGYSVSREKKERFSLILESASTNQTSMYLCASSPIDRDSGEQYFGPGTRLTVT.

Many counts were recorded for this clonotype. CDR3 DNA sequence: TGTGCCAGCAGCTTAGCGATCGGACAGTTAAAGCAGTTCTTC. It specifies CASSLAIGQLKQFF. This rearrangement joins TRBV7-9 to TRBJ2-1; D is possibly TRBD1 (6 bases). Germline V gene sequence: CDR1 SEHNR, CDR2 FQNEAQ (reference sequence). V shed 0 bases and J shed 11 bases, with 14 bases lying between them. CDR3 length: 14 residues.

Ten or more counts support this clonotype. This chain uses TRBV29-1 with TRBJ2-6; D unclear. CDR3 size: 15 residues. Germline V gene lookup returns CDR1 SQVTM and CDR2 ANQGSEA. V was cut by 0 bases and J by 0 bases, with 6 bases left in between. This CDR3 is CSVEDRFSGANVLTF. The CDR3 DNA reads as TGCAGCGTTGAAGACCGGTTCTCTGGGGCCAACGTCCTGACTTTC.

The V gene is TRBV20-1, the J gene TRBJ1-2; TRBD1 matches 7 bases. This CDR3 contains 13 residues. Trimming took 6 bases from V and 4 from J; bases not matched to a gene: 8. CDR1 and CDR2 from the germline V gene are DFQATT and SNEGSKA (reference sequence). CDR3 region: CSAETGDSYGYTF. Written as DNA, the CDR3 is TGCAGTGCCGAAACAGGGGATAGCTATGGCTACACCTTC.

This clonotype has a count of ten or more. The rearrangement links TRBV29-1 to TRBJ2-5, with a tentative D call TRBD2 (6 bases). V lost 8 bases and J lost 5, with 33 bases in between. This CDR3 region has 18 residues. Looked up from germline, CDR1 is SQVTM and CDR2 is ANQGSEA. The CDR3 loop reads CSKGSFSAPTSLRETQYF. CDR3 DNA: TGCAGCAAGGGAAGTTTTTCGGCTCCGACTAGTTTGCGGGAGACCCAGTACTTC.

This clonotype was observed at least ten times. The chain joins TRBV5-1 to TRBJ2-2, with TRBD1 as a possible D gene (5 bases). The germline V gene has CDR1 SGHRS and CDR2 YFSETQ. CDR3 length equals 15 residues. Trimming removed 1 base at V and 0 bases at J, with 7 bases between. The CDR3 loop reads CASSLFRANTGELFF. The CDR3 bases are TGCGCCAGCAGCTTGTTCAGGGCGAACACCGGGGAGCTGTTTTTT.

This clonotype was seen repeatedly, ten times or more. The genes are TRBV5-6 and TRBJ2-2, with D tentatively TRBD1 (5 bases). The CDR3 is 16 amino acids. Germline V gives CDR1 SGHDT, CDR2 YYEEEE. V shed 4 bases and J shed 1 base, with 14 bases lying between them. The CDR3 sequence: CASSHSGQGNTGELFF. The CDR3 DNA follows: TGTGCCAGCAGCCACTCGGGTCAGGGGAACACCGGGGAGCTGTTTTTT.

This clonotype was found many times. The chain carries TRBV20-1 and TRBJ1-2; weak D call: TRBD1 (6 bases). V lost 3 bases and J lost 8, with 16 bases in between. The CDR3 is made up of 13 amino acids. Per the germline V gene, CDR1 is DFQATT and CDR2 is SNEGSKA (reference sequence). The CDR3 nucleotides are TGCAGTGCTAGCCTGCAGGGGCTTGGAGGCTACACCTTC. This codes for CSASLQGLGGYTF.

This clonotype was observed at least ten times. The rearrangement joins TRBV20-1 to TRBJ1-1; D gene uncertain. Trimming took off 3 bases at V and 1 base at J, with 12 bases between the two ends. CDR1 is DFQATT and CDR2 is SNEGSKA in the germline V gene (reference sequence). The CDR3 consists of 14 residues. The CDR3 sequence is CSARYGPTNTEAFF. The CDR3 DNA is TGCAGTGCTAGGTACGGACCGACGAACACTGAAGCTTTCTTT.

Ten or more counts support this clonotype. The chain recombines TRBV12-3 or TRBV12-4 with TRBJ2-3; 8 nucleotides agree with TRBD2. The V gene end was trimmed by 5 bases and the J gene end by 1 base; junction bases not matched to a gene: 8. CDR3 length: 16 amino acids. CDR3: CASSILGGGRTDTQYF. DNA for the CDR3: TGTGCCAGCAGTATACTCGGGGGGGGTCGCACAGATACGCAGTATTTT.

This clonotype was observed a handful of times. The chain joins TRBV28 to TRBJ1-2, with no clear D. Germline-derived CDR1 and CDR2 are MDHEN and SYDVKM. The V end lost 7 bases, the J end lost 2 bases, and 11 bases lay between the germline ends. CDR3 length equals 13 residues. CDR3 sequence: CASTNTRNYGYTF. The CDR3 nucleotides are TGTGCCAGCACCAACACGAGAAACTATGGCTACACCTTC.

The V gene is TRBV29-1, the J gene TRBJ1-1; D possibly corresponds to TRBD1 (6 bases). V shed 4 bases and J shed 1 base, with 10 bases lying between them. There are 13 residues in the CDR3. The V gene's germline CDR1 is SQVTM and CDR2 ANQGSEA. CDR3 loop: CSVVGGGNTEAFF. Written as DNA, the CDR3 is TGCAGCGTTGTAGGGGGGGGGAACACTGAAGCTTTCTTT.

This clonotype was observed at least ten times. J is TRBJ2-1 and V is TRBV6-6; the D gene is possibly TRBD2 (6 bases). The germline V gene encodes CDR1 MNHNY and CDR2 SVGAGI (reference sequence). Trimming cost V 4 bases and J 5 bases, with 6 bases left between them. The CDR3 is made up of 12 amino acids. CDR3 sequence: CASSLADNEQFF. DNA for the CDR3: TGTGCCAGCAGTTTAGCGGACAATGAGCAGTTCTTC.

This clonotype was counted many times. The chain is built from TRBV12-3 or TRBV12-4 and TRBJ2-5, with 9 bases fitting TRBD2. The length of the CDR3 is 17 residues. Trimming removed 6 bases from V and 4 bases from J; junction bases left unmatched: 15. CDR3 nucleotide sequence: TGTGCCAGCAGCCAACAAAAAGCGGGGGGCGGCCGAGAGACCCAGTACTTC. It codes for CASSQQKAGGGRETQYF.

This clonotype was seen repeatedly, ten times or more. The V gene is TRBV7-8, the J gene TRBJ1-5, with D perhaps matching TRBD1 (5 bases). Trimming cost V 2 bases and J 2 bases, with 10 bases left between them. This CDR3 has 15 amino acids. Germline V lookup: CDR1 SGHVS, CDR2 FQNEAQ. DNA for the CDR3: TGTGCCAGCAGCTTACGCCAGGGCCGCAATCAGCCCCAGCATTTT. This sequence encodes CASSLRQGRNQPQHF.

This clonotype was seen repeatedly, ten times or more. The chain uses TRBV7-8 and TRBJ2-7, with D tentatively TRBD1 or TRBD2 (5 bases each). With 8 bases removed from V and 0 bases from J, the gap between germline ends came to 14 bases. The CDR3 runs 14 residues. Germline V gene lookup returns CDR1 SGHVS and CDR2 FQNEAQ. The CDR3, as DNA: TGTGCCAGCGCCATCGGGGCGAGCTCCTACGAGCAGTACTTC. This codes for CASAIGASSYEQYF.

This clonotype appeared many times. V is TRBV6-5 and J is TRBJ1-4; D is perhaps TRBD1 (6 bases). The germline V and J ends were trimmed by 5 bases and 8 bases, with 18 bases remaining between them. The V gene's germline CDR1 is MNHEY and CDR2 SVGAGI. The CDR3 runs to 15 residues. The CDR3 reads CASSPHRELGEKLFF. CDR3 coding DNA: TGTGCCAGCAGTCCGCACAGGGAGTTGGGGGAAAAACTGTTTTTT.

This clonotype was recorded at least ten times. This chain links TRBV29-1 with TRBJ2-3; 7 bases map to TRBD2. CDR1 is SQVTM, CDR2 ANQGSEA, per germline. There are 16 residues in the CDR3. Losses at the gene ends were 4 bases for V and 2 bases for J; bases not matched to a gene: 12. The CDR3 reads CSVVGLAGGYTDTQYF. For the CDR3, the DNA is TGCAGCGTTGTGGGTTTAGCGGGTGGATACACAGATACGCAGTATTTT.

The rearrangement links TRBV12-3 or TRBV12-4 to TRBJ2-7; TRBD2 matches at 9 bases. CDR3 length equals 12 residues. The J segment lost 8 bases and the V segment lost 5 bases, leaving 4 bases of the junction unmatched. The DNA of the CDR3 is TGTGCCAGCAGTCCCGGGACTAGCAAGCAGTACTTC. Translated, it gives CASSPGTSKQYF.

The chain uses TRBV20-1 and TRBJ2-5; the D gene is possibly TRBD2 (5 bases). Germline V CDR1 and CDR2: DFQATT, SNEGSKA (reference sequence). V lost 3 bases and J 2 bases, leaving 13 bases between the germline ends. The CDR3 sequence is 14 residues long. The CDR3 reads CSARSGSGQETQYF. The CDR3 DNA reads TGCAGTGCTAGGTCTGGGTCGGGGCAAGAGACCCAGTACTTC.